Listed here are 30 T cell receptor beta chains from one sample, sequenced in a study of neoadjuvant anti-PD-1 for oral cavity cancer. Profiling relied on immunoSEQ multiplex PCR, and the TCRdb table lists in-frame clones only, not all of them. The sample contains several thousand clones, roughly three fifths of which appear only once. The sequencing here drew on tumor tissue, taken before nivolumab (anti-PD-1) treatment. The receptors here all came from a person aged 40 to 85 with oral cavity squamous cell carcinoma.

The CDR3 sequence: CASSLLAGTDEQYF. Written as DNA, the CDR3 is TGCGCCAGCAGCTTACTAGCGGGTACCGACGAGCAGTACTTC. The chain joins TRBV10-2 to TRBJ2-7; TRBD2 matches 9 bases. CDR3 length equals 14 residues. Germline CDR1 and CDR2: WSHSY and SAAADI. V shed 6 bases, J shed 5 bases, and the junction held 8 bases outside the gene matches.

The rearrangement uses TRBV18 and TRBJ1-2; D may be TRBD1 (5 bases). Trimming stripped 3 bases from V and 0 bases from J, with 14 bases between. The CDR3 runs 16 residues. CDR1 KGHSH and CDR2 LQKENI come from the germline V gene. The CDR3 is CASSPSGGEANYGYTF. CDR3 coding DNA: TGTGCCAGCTCACCCTCCGGGGGGGAAGCTAACTATGGCTACACCTTC.

This clone was counted between two and nine times. The chain is built from TRBV2 and TRBJ1-2; 7 bases fit TRBD1. Germline CDR1 SNHLY, CDR2 FYNNEI. CDR3 length: 12 amino acids. The ends lost 4 bases at V and 8 bases at J; junction bases unmatched: 4. CDR3 loop: CASSGQGGGYTF. Here the CDR3 DNA reads TGTGCCAGCAGTGGACAGGGCGGGGGCTACACCTTC.

The chain uses TRBV6-1 and TRBJ2-7; 9 bases are shared with TRBD1. Germline CDR1 reads MNHNS; CDR2 reads SASEGT. This CDR3 is built from 15 residues. Losses at the gene ends were 4 bases for V and 2 bases for J; bases not matched to a gene: 6. The CDR3 region has the DNA TGTGCCAGCAGTGGATACAGGGGGCCCGCCTACGAGCAGTACTTC. It codes for CASSGYRGPAYEQYF.

The chain has TRBV11-3 and TRBJ2-1; TRBD2 matches at 10 bases. Germline V CDR1 and CDR2: SGHNT, YENEEA. Trimming at V came to 3 bases and at J to 7 bases, leaving 6 bases not matched to a gene. The length of the CDR3 is 15 residues. The chain's CDR3 is CASSLRGSGGNEQFF. CDR3 DNA: TGTGCCAGCAGCTTGAGGGGTAGCGGGGGGAATGAGCAGTTCTTC.

V usage is TRBV6-5 and J usage is TRBJ2-3; D gene uncertain. The CDR3 has 11 residues. The germline V gene has CDR1 MNHEY and CDR2 SVGAGI. The ends were cut back, 7 bases at V and 5 bases at J, with 7 bases in the middle. Here the CDR3 reads CASNWGDTQYF. In DNA form, the CDR3 reads TGTGCCAGCAATTGGGGAGATACGCAGTATTTT.

This clone was observed once. The CDR3 DNA sequence: TGTGCCAGCAGATTACAGGGGGCTAACAATCAGCCCCAGCATTTT. It is translated as CASRLQGANNQPQHF. This sequence joins TRBV27 and TRBJ1-5; 9 bases agree with TRBD1. The CDR3 consists of 15 residues. V trimming: 6 bases; J trimming: 3 bases; junction bases outside the gene matches: 6. Germline values: CDR1 MNHEY, CDR2 SMNVEV (reference sequence).

The V call is TRBV14, the J call TRBJ2-5, with D unresolved. The CDR3 is 14 amino acids. Deletions cut 1 base from V and 4 bases from J, with 10 bases between. Per the germline V gene, CDR1 is SGHDN and CDR2 is FVKESK. CDR3 bases: TGTGCCAGCAGCCAAGGGGCGAGGCGAGAGACCCAGTACTTC. It translates to CASSQGARRETQYF. The variable domain in full, with the rest retrieved from reference TRBV14 and TRBJ2-5, is EAGVTQFPSHSVIEKGQTVTLRCDPISGHDNLYWYRRVMGKEIKFLLHFVKESKQDESGMPNNRFLAERTGGTYSTLKVQPAELEDSGVYFCASSQGARRETQYFGPGTRLLVL.

The chain is built from TRBV19 and TRBJ2-7, with D hard to call. The V gene lost 3 bases and the J gene lost 0 bases, with 12 bases spanning the gap. The CDR3 spans 15 residues. The germline V gene encodes CDR1 LNHDA and CDR2 SQIVND (reference sequence). DNA of the CDR3: TGTGCCAGTAGTATCCGCGCGGCCGGCTCCTACGAGCAGTACTTC. Translated: CASSIRAAGSYEQYF.

This clone was seen only once. The rearrangement links TRBV6-4 to TRBJ2-1, with unresolved D. V was pared by 6 bases and J by 0 bases, with 15 bases between. CDR1 is MRHNA and CDR2 is SNTAGT in the germline V gene. The CDR3 sequence is 16 residues long. The CDR3 spells CASSYDLQSSYNEQFF. In DNA, the CDR3 is TGTGCCAGCAGCTACGATCTTCAGAGCTCCTACAATGAGCAGTTCTTC.

Note on this clone: One end of the junction is discordant with germline, which a read error may explain. Other DNA sequences in the sample encode the same CDR3. The CDR3 is CASSAVGGSYEQYF. CDR3 DNA sequence: TGTGCTAGCAGCGCGGTAGGCGGCTCCTACGAGCAGTACTTC. V usage is TRBV7-2 and J usage is TRBJ2-7; D unresolved. CDR3 length: 14 residues. Per the germline V gene, CDR1 is SGHTA and CDR2 is FQGNSA.

V usage is TRBV27 and J usage is TRBJ2-3, with 7 bases matching TRBD2. CDR3 size: 14 residues. Unmatched junction bases numbered 9, after V lost 4 bases and J lost 8 bases. Germline CDR1 reads MNHEY; CDR2 reads SMNVEV (reference sequence). CDR3 in DNA: TGTGCCAGCAGTTCTGGACTAGATCGAGCTACGCAGTATTTT. This sequence encodes CASSSGLDRATQYF.

This clone rates as medium-sized. The V and J genes are TRBV5-1 and TRBJ1-2; 7 nucleotides line up with TRBD1. Germline V gene sequence: CDR1 SGHRS, CDR2 YFSETQ. V lost 4 bases, J lost 6 bases, and 9 bases stayed unmatched. CDR3 length equals 14 residues. The chain's CDR3 is CASSAMTGMNGYTF. The CDR3 region has the DNA TGCGCCAGCAGCGCCATGACAGGGATGAATGGCTACACCTTC.

This clone has a handful of counts. The rearrangement links TRBV5-1 to TRBJ2-7, with TRBD1 matching over 8 bases. V lost 2 bases, J lost 3 bases, and 7 bases stayed unmatched. This CDR3 has 15 amino acids. Germline V gene data show CDR1 as SGHRS and CDR2 as YFSETQ. The DNA for the CDR3 is TGCGCCAGCAGCTTCGTCGCAGGGGGCGACTACGAGCAGTACTTC. The encoded protein is CASSFVAGGDYEQYF.

V and J are TRBV5-4 and TRBJ1-2; maybe TRBD1 (5 bases). Trimming took 2 bases from V and 4 from J, leaving 21 bases between them. The CDR3 runs 17 residues. Germline CDR1 and CDR2: SGHNT and YYREEE (reference sequence). The CDR3 nucleotides read TGTGCCAGCAGCTTAGATTGGTCCAGGGACTTTTCCTATGGCTACACCTTC. Residues: CASSLDWSRDFSYGYTF.

The sample holds one count of this clone. V is TRBV27 and J is TRBJ1-5, with D possibly matching TRBD1 (6 bases). Per germline, CDR1 MNHEY and CDR2 SMNVEV (reference sequence). Deletions cut 5 bases from V and 7 bases from J, with 15 bases between. The CDR3 is 14 residues long. CDR3 sequence: CASSAEGGRQPQHF. The CDR3 nucleotides are TGTGCCAGCAGTGCCGAGGGGGGACGACAGCCCCAGCATTTT.

V gene TRBV28 combines with J gene TRBJ2-5; unclear D gene. V was clipped by 6 bases and J by 2 bases, with 16 bases between them. Per germline, CDR1 MDHEN and CDR2 SYDVKM. The length of the CDR3 is 15 residues. CDR3 residues: CASSPHGSPQETQYF. As DNA, the CDR3 is TGTGCCAGCAGCCCACACGGCAGTCCACAAGAGACCCAGTACTTC.

The sample holds a few counts of this clone. The chain employs TRBV5-6 and TRBJ2-2, with 7 bases fitting TRBD2. Trimming took 0 bases from V and 3 from J; bases not matched to a gene: 11. Germline V CDR1 and CDR2: SGHDT, YYEEEE. The length of the CDR3 is 18 residues. The DNA of the CDR3 is TGTGCCAGCAGCTTGGCACCCGGGAGGTGGGCCTACACCGGGGAGCTGTTTTTT. Translation gives CASSLAPGRWAYTGELFF. Using reference TRBV5-6 and TRBJ2-2 for the parts outside the CDR3, the full variable domain is DAGVTQSPTHLIKTRGQQVTLRCSPKSGHDTVSWYQQALGQGPQFIFQYYEEEERQRGNFPDRFSGHQFPNYSSELNVNALLLGDSALYLCASSLAPGRWAYTGELFFGEGSRLTVL.

The V gene is TRBV29-1, the J gene TRBJ2-2; tentative D call: TRBD1 (7 bases). This CDR3 has 14 amino acids. Germline lookup yields CDR1 SQVTM and CDR2 ANQGSEA. Trimming pared 2 bases from V and 5 bases from J, leaving 12 bases between. This CDR3 reads CSVERSGGTGELFF. CDR3 DNA: TGCAGCGTTGAAAGGTCAGGGGGGACCGGGGAGCTGTTTTTT.

Only a few counts were recorded for this clone. This chain links TRBV19 with TRBJ2-7; TRBD2 matches 11 bases. The ends lost 6 bases at V and 5 bases at J; junction bases unmatched: 6. CDR3 length: 14 amino acids. CDR1 is LNHDA and CDR2 is SQIVND in the germline V gene (reference sequence). The CDR3 protein is CASRLAGGLDEQYF. CDR3 DNA sequence: TGTGCCAGTAGATTAGCGGGAGGGCTCGACGAGCAGTACTTC.

This clone was counted once. This rearrangement joins TRBV7-6 to TRBJ2-1, with 14 bases aligning to TRBD2. The germline CDR1 and CDR2 sequences are SGHVS and FNYEAQ. Germline trimming cut 4 bases from V and 9 bases from J; bases unmatched to any gene: 11. CDR3 length: 17 residues. The CDR3 sequence is CASSSRLAGGPTVEQFF. The CDR3 DNA sequence: TGTGCCAGCAGCTCGCGACTAGCGGGAGGGCCAACGGTTGAGCAGTTCTTC.

This clone was picked up a small number of times. This chain uses TRBV28 with TRBJ1-5; 10 bases match TRBD1. The ends lost 6 bases at V and 1 base at J; junction bases unmatched: 9. Germline-derived CDR1 and CDR2 are MDHEN and SYDVKM. The CDR3 is made up of 17 amino acids. CDR3 DNA sequence: TGTGCCAGCAGCCCACTGACAGGGGGCACAAGCAATCAGCCCCAGCATTTT. The encoded protein is CASSPLTGGTSNQPQHF.

The CDR3 reads CASRDPGKAFF. CDR3 DNA: TGTGCCAGCAGGGACCCGGGGAAAGCTTTCTTT. This chain connects TRBV6-6 to TRBJ1-1; no firm D call. The CDR3 runs to 11 residues. Germline V gene sequence: CDR1 MNHNY, CDR2 SVGAGI (reference sequence). V was cut by 6 bases and J by 9 bases, with 11 bases left in between.

This chain uses TRBV7-9 with TRBJ2-2; 7 bases are a match to TRBD2. The V segment lost 5 bases and the J segment 4 bases; nucleotides outside the gene matches: 13. This CDR3 is built from 17 residues. Germline loops: CDR1 SEHNR, CDR2 FQNEAQ (reference sequence). CDR3 coding DNA: TGTGCCAGCAGCCGCGCGGGGGTCCCGTCGGGCACCGGGGAGCTGTTTTTT. Residues: CASSRAGVPSGTGELFF. Combining the CDR3 with reference TRBV7-9 and TRBJ2-2 gives the whole variable domain DTGVSQNPRHKITKRGQNVTFRCDPISEHNRLYWYRQTLGQGPEFLTYFQNEAQLEKSRLLSDRFSAERPKGSFSTLEIQRTEQGDSAMYLCASSRAGVPSGTGELFFGEGSRLTVL.

V gene TRBV5-4 combines with J gene TRBJ2-5; tentatively, D is TRBD2 (5 bases). V shed 4 bases and J shed 2 bases, with 12 bases lying between them. From germline, CDR1 is SGHNT and CDR2 YYREEE (reference sequence). The length of the CDR3 is 14 residues. The DNA for the CDR3 is TGTGCCAGCAGCATGGCGGGCTGGCAAGAGACCCAGTACTTC. Translating it yields CASSMAGWQETQYF. The full variable domain, rest sourced from reference TRBV5-4 and TRBJ2-5, is ETGVTQSPTHLIKTRGQQVTLRCSSQSGHNTVSWYQQALGQGPQFIFQYYREEENGRGNFPPRFSGLQFPNYSSELNVNALELDDSALYLCASSMAGWQETQYFGPGTRLLVL.

The rearrangement joins TRBV28 to TRBJ2-5, with 10 bases lining up with TRBD2. CDR1 is MDHEN and CDR2 is SYDVKM in the germline V gene. V dropped 3 bases and J dropped 5; count of bases not matched to a gene: 12. The CDR3 covers 17 residues. The CDR3 DNA reads TGTGCCAGCAGTTTTGTGCGTCTAGCGGGAGAAGGGGAGACCCAGTACTTC. Its protein product is CASSFVRLAGEGETQYF.

The chain uses TRBV20-1 and TRBJ2-5; D not certain. Germline lookup yields CDR1 DFQATT and CDR2 SNEGSKA (reference sequence). The CDR3 is 11 residues long. The V gene lost 0 bases and the J gene lost 6 bases, with 5 bases spanning the gap. CDR3 coding DNA: TGCAGTGCTAGAGATCTTCAGACCCAGTACTTC. Amino acid sequence: CSARDLQTQYF.

This clone was detected a few times. The chain recombines TRBV18 with TRBJ1-6; no clear D. Trimming stripped 5 bases from V and 10 bases from J, with 12 bases between. The germline CDR1 and CDR2 sequences are KGHSH and LQKENI. The CDR3 is made up of 13 amino acids. CDR3 in DNA: TGTGCCAGCTCATCGGATAATGGGTCACCCCTCCACTTT. Translating gives CASSSDNGSPLHF.

The chain combines TRBV6-1 with TRBJ1-5; no reliable D call. The CDR3 totals 17 residues. Germline CDR1 is MNHNS and CDR2 is SASEGT. The V end lost 1 base, the J end lost 3 bases, and 16 bases lay between the germline ends. CDR3 DNA: TGTGCCAGCAGTGAAGAGCAAGGGTCACTGCTCAATCAGCCCCAGCATTTT. It translates to CASSEEQGSLLNQPQHF.

There are a few counts of this clone. The CDR3 spells CASSDPGQGAHGYTF. CDR3 DNA sequence: TGTGCCAGTAGTGATCCGGGACAGGGGGCCCATGGCTACACCTTC. V is TRBV19 and J is TRBJ1-2; 12 bases agree with TRBD1. V lost 5 bases, J lost 6 bases, and 7 bases stayed unmatched. CDR1 is LNHDA and CDR2 is SQIVND in the germline V gene (reference sequence). The CDR3 totals 15 residues.